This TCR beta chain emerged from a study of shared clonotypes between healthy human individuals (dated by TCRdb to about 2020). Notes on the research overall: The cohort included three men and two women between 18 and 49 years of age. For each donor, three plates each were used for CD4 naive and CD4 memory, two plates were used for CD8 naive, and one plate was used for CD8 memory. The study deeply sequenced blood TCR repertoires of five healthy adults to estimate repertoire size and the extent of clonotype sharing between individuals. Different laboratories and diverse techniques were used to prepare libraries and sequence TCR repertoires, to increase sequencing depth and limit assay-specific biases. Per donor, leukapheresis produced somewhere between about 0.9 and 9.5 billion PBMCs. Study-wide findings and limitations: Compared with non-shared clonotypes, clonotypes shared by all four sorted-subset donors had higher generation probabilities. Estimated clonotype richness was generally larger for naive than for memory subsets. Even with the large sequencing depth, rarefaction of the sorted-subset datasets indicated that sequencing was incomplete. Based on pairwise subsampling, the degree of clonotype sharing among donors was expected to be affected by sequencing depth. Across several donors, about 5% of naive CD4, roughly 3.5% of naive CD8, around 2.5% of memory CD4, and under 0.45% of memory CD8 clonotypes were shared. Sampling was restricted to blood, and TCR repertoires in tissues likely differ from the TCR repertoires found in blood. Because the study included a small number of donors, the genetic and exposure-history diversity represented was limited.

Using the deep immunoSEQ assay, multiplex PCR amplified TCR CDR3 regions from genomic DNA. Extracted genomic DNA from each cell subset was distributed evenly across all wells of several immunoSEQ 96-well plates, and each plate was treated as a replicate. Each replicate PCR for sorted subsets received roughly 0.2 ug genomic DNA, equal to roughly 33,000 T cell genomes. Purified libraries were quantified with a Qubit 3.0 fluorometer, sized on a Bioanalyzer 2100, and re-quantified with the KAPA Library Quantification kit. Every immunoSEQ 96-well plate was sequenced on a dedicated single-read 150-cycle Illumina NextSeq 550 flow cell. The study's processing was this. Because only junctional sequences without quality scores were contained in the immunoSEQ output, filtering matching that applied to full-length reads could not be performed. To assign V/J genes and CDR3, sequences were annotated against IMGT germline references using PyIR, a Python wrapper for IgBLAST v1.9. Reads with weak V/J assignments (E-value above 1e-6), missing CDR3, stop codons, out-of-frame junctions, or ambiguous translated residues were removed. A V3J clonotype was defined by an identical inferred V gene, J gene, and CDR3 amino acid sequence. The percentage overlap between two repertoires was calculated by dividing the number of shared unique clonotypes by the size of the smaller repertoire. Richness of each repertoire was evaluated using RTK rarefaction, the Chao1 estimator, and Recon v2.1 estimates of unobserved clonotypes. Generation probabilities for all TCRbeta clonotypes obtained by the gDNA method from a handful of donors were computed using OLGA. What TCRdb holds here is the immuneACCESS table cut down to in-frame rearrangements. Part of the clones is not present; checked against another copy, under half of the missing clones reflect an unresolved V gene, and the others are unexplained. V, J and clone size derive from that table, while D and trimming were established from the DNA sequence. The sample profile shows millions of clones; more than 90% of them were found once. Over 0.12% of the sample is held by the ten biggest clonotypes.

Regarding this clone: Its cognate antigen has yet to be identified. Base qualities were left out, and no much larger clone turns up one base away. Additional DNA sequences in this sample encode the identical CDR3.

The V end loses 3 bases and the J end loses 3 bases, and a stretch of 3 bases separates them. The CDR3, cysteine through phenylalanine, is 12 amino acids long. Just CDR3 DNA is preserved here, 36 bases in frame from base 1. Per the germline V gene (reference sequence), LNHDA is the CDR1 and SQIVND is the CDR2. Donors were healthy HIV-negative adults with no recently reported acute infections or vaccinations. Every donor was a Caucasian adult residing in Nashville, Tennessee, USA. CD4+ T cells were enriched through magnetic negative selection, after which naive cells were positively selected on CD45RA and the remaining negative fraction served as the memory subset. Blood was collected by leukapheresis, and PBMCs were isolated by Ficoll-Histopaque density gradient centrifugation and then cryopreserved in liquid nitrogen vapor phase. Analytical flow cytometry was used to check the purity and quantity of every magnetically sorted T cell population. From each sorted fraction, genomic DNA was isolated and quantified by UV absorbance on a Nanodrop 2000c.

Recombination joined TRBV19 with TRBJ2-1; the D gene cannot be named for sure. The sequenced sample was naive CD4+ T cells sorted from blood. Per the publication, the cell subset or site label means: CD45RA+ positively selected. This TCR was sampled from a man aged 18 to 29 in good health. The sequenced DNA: TGTGCCAGTAGTATTGGCTACAATGAGCAGTTCTTC. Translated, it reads CASSIGYNEQFF.